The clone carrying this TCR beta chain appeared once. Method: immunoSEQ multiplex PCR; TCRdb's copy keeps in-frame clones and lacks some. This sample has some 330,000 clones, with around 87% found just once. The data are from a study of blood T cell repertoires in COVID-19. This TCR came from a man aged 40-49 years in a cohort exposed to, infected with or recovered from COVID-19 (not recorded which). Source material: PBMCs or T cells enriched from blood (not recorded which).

The CDR3 reads CASSFGLAGPTGELFF. In DNA form, the CDR3 reads TGCGCCAGCAGCTTTGGACTAGCGGGCCCTACCGGGGAGCTGTTTTTT. This sequence joins TRBV5-1 and TRBJ2-2; 11 positions match TRBD2. The ends lost 2 bases at V and 5 bases at J; junction bases unmatched: 5. The CDR3 is 16 residues long. CDR1 is SGHRS and CDR2 is YFSETQ in the germline V gene.